This T cell receptor (beta chain) stems from a study of blood T cell repertoires in COVID-19. The overall study: Whether acute or convalescent, the COVID-19 samples came from the United States, Italy and Spain. The cDNA or gDNA used as material had been derived from T cells, B-cell-depleted T cells, or PBMCs.

Germline-derived CDR1 and CDR2 are SGHVS and FQNEAQ. The CDR3 spans 15 residues. Trimming took 3 bases from V and 9 from J, leaving 18 bases between them. As handled by the study authors: The assay estimated nucleated cells by amplifying reference gene primers. Only in-frame clones appear in the TCRdb table, and some are missing; sequencing was by immunoSEQ multiplex PCR. The V and J calls and clone size were taken over from that table, and D and trimming were inferred from the DNA. The sample holds fewer than 300,000 clones, 88% seen once. J is TRBJ2-1 and V is TRBV7-8; D perhaps matches TRBD1 (6 bases). The receptor comes from a man aged 18 to 30 with active or convalescent COVID-19. Sequenced: peripheral blood. The CDR3 reads CASSLVGQTQGEQFF. CDR3 coding DNA: TGTGCCAGCAGCTTGGTAGGACAGACCCAGGGTGAGCAGTTCTTC. Complete variable domain (other parts from reference TRBV7-8 and TRBJ2-1): GAGVSQSPRYKVAKRGQDVALRCDPISGHVSLFWYQQALGQGPEFLTYFQNEAQLDKSGLPSDRFFAERPEGSVSTLKIQRTQQEDSAVYLCASSLVGQTQGEQFFGPGTRLTVL.